The rows below give T cell receptor beta chains drawn from one sample of a study of T cells in Graves' hyperthyroidism and ophthalmopathy. TCRdb re-called the multiplex PCR reads through MiXCR, storing one row per CDR3 protein. Seen here are about 570,000 distinct CDR3 sequences, 46% observed once, and the top ten hold roughly 19%. Sequences were obtained from peripheral blood or thyroid tissue (not recorded which). All receptors derive from an adult woman with Graves' disease, either hyperthyroidism or ophthalmopathy (not recorded which). Each CDR3 is given with its conserved first and last residue. The D gene is left open where the match is weak. Expanded clones get a size class; other rows say once, few or many, or leave the size out.

15	.	TRBV27	TRBJ2-2	few	CASSLGGVRTGELFF	TGTGCCAGCAGTTTAGGAGGGGTTAGGACCGGGGAGCTGTTTTTT
16	.	TRBV15	TRBJ1-5	.	CATSRDRKAIQETQHF	TGTGCCACCAGCAGAGATCGCAAAGCCATCCAAGAGACCCAGCATTTT
16	TRBD1	TRBV29-1	TRBJ2-7	many	CSVEDTQGAGFYEQYF	TGCAGCGTTGAAGACACACAGGGGGCCGGATTCTACGAGCAGTACTTC
12	.	TRBV29-1	TRBJ2-5	.	CSVLRGQETQYF	TGCAGCGTGCTGCGTGGGCAAGAGACCCAGTACTTC
15	.	TRBV10-2	TRBJ1-2	.	CASSEPGQHSYGYTF	TGCGCCAGCAGTGAGCCGGGCCAGCACAGCTATGGCTACACCTTC
13	.	TRBV28	TRBJ1-1	many	CASSYRGFTEAFF	TGTGCCAGCAGTTATCGGGGGTTCACTGAAGCTTTCTTT
15	.	TRBV2	TRBJ1-6	once	CASSEARVSNQPLHF	TGTGCCAGCAGTGAAGCGCGAGTTAGCAATCAGCCCCTCCACTTT
13	.	TRBV25-1	TRBJ1-1	.	CAIGGGVGTEAFF	TGTGCCATCGGGGGGGGGGTAGGCACTGAAGCTTTCTTT
15	TRBD1	TRBV7-9	TRBJ1-1	.	CASNKGQVGYTEAFF	TGTGCCTCTAACAAGGGACAGGTTGGATACACTGAAGCTTTCTTT
14	TRBD1	TRBV20-1	TRBJ2-1	.	CSAIKGALANEQFF	TGCAGTGCCATAAAGGGGGCGCTGGCTAATGAGCAGTTCTTC
13	.	TRBV6-6	TRBJ2-6	many	CASQGFGANVLTF	TGTGCCAGCCAGGGGTTTGGGGCCAACGTCCTGACTTTC
13	.	TRBV25-1	TRBJ2-2	few	CASSVEVPGELFF	TGTGCCAGCAGTGTCGAGGTACCCGGGGAGCTGTTTTTT
15	.	TRBV4-1	TRBJ1-4	many	CASSRQDFPTEKLFF	TGCGCCAGCAGCCGCCAAGATTTTCCTACGGAAAAACTGTTTTTT
15	TRBD2	TRBV28	TRBJ2-7	many	CASSPLTSETYEQYF	TGTGCCAGCAGCCCCCTTACTAGCGAGACCTACGAGCAGTACTTC
13	.	TRBV7-8	TRBJ2-1	.	CASSTGPDNEQFF	TGTGCCAGCAGCACCGGACCGGACAATGAGCAGTTCTTC
14	.	TRBV28	TRBJ2-7	.	CASSSFGPIYKQYF	TGTGCCAGCAGCTCCTTCGGACCGATCTACAAGCAGTACTTC
15	.	TRBV5-1	TRBJ1-4	many	CASSSTASTNEKLFF	TGCGCCAGCAGTTCCACGGCGTCAACTAATGAAAAACTGTTTTTT
13	.	TRBV12-3/TRBV12-4	TRBJ2-7	.	CASSDSTGYEQYF	TGTGCCAGCAGTGACTCGACGGGTTACGAGCAGTACTTC
15	TRBD2	TRBV5-1	TRBJ2-7	.	CASSQSGRATYEQYF	TGCGCCAGCAGCCAGTCCGGGAGGGCCACCTACGAGCAGTACTTC
18	TRBD2	TRBV12-3/TRBV12-4	TRBJ2-7	many	CASSQSAGLAGGSYEQYF	TGTGCCAGCAGTCAGAGTGCGGGACTAGCGGGAGGTTCCTACGAGCAGTACTTC
13	TRBD1	TRBV29-1	TRBJ2-7	.	CSVTRDSSYEQYF	TGCAGCGTTACCCGGGACAGCTCCTACGAGCAGTACTTC
15	.	TRBV11-1	TRBJ2-2	many	CASSLARALTGELFF	TGTGCCAGCAGCTTAGCGAGGGCTCTTACCGGGGAGCTGTTTTTT